A selection of T cell receptor beta chains follows, all from one sample in a study of OX40 agonist ivuxolimab in advanced cancers. The table came from immunoSEQ multiplex PCR; TCRdb's copy has only in-frame clones and leaves some out. The sample consists of about 34,000 clones, about four fifths of them appearing once. Sequenced here: CD4+ or CD8+ T cells sorted from blood, sampled in a trial of the OX40 agonist ivuxolimab. Source of these receptors: an adult with an advanced solid tumor such as melanoma, head and neck, liver or kidney cancer. Each CDR3 is given with its conserved first and last residue. A D gene is named only where the DNA matches it firmly. Where a row states a size, it is once, few, many or the class of an expanded clone; other rows omit it.

CDR3 length: 16
J gene: TRBJ2-7
D gene: .
clone size: .
V gene: TRBV7-2
CDR3 DNA: TGTGCCAGCAGCCCCTGGGGGGGCGGGGTCTCCTACGAGCAGTACTTC
CDR3 protein: CASSPWGGGVSYEQYF

CDR3 length: 14
J gene: TRBJ2-1
D gene: .
clone size: .
V gene: TRBV7-9
CDR3 DNA: TGTGCCAGCAGCCGCGGAGGTAGCTCAGATGAGCAGTTCTTC
CDR3 protein: CASSRGGSSDEQFF

CDR3 length: 16
J gene: TRBJ2-7
D gene: .
clone size: .
V gene: TRBV28
CDR3 DNA: TGTGCCAGCAGTACACCACAGGGCGCAGGGAGTCAGCAGCAGTACTTC
CDR3 protein: CASSTPQGAGSQQQYF

CDR3 length: 16
J gene: TRBJ1-1
D gene: .
clone size: .
V gene: TRBV13
CDR3 DNA: TGTGCCAGCAGCCCCGACCTATTGGGGATGAACACTGAAGCTTTCTTT
CDR3 protein: CASSPDLLGMNTEAFF

CDR3 length: 14
J gene: TRBJ1-5
D gene: TRBD1
clone size: .
V gene: TRBV19
CDR3 DNA: TGTGCCAGTAGTGGAACAGGGGGCAATCAGCCCCAGCATTTT
CDR3 protein: CASSGTGGNQPQHF

CDR3 length: 13
J gene: TRBJ2-7
D gene: .
clone size: .
V gene: TRBV10-2
CDR3 DNA: TGCGCCAGCAGTGACTCTGCGTCCTACGAGCAGTACTTC
CDR3 protein: CASSDSASYEQYF

CDR3 length: 16
J gene: TRBJ1-1
D gene: .
clone size: once
V gene: TRBV7-9
CDR3 DNA: TGTGCCAGCAGCTTAGAAATGAGACAGGCGAACACTGAAGCTTTCTTT
CDR3 protein: CASSLEMRQANTEAFF

CDR3 length: 15
J gene: TRBJ1-3
D gene: .
clone size: .
V gene: TRBV10-3
CDR3 DNA: TGTGCCATCAGTGTTGGAGGAAGAACTGGAAACACCATATATTTT
CDR3 protein: CAISVGGRTGNTIYF

CDR3 length: 13
J gene: TRBJ1-1
D gene: .
clone size: few
V gene: TRBV29-1
CDR3 DNA: TGCAGCTCCCGAGGTTCGGGGCGGACTGAAGCTTTCTTT
CDR3 protein: CSSRGSGRTEAFF

CDR3 length: 15
J gene: TRBJ2-7
D gene: TRBD2
clone size: .
V gene: TRBV5-1
CDR3 DNA: TGCGCCAGCAGCTTGCGGGAGGGGTACTCCTACGAGCAGTACTTC
CDR3 protein: CASSLREGYSYEQYF

CDR3 length: 13
J gene: TRBJ2-7
D gene: TRBD1
clone size: .
V gene: TRBV6-5
CDR3 DNA: TGTGCCAGCAGCCGGACAGGCAACTACGAGCAGTACTTC
CDR3 protein: CASSRTGNYEQYF

CDR3 length: 14
J gene: TRBJ1-1
D gene: .
clone size: .
V gene: TRBV19
CDR3 DNA: TGTGCCAGTAGTTTTCAGGGTGGATCGACTGAAGCTTTCTTT
CDR3 protein: CASSFQGGSTEAFF

CDR3 length: 15
J gene: TRBJ2-6
D gene: .
clone size: .
V gene: TRBV11-2
CDR3 DNA: TGTGCCAGCAGCTTAGTAGGGACAGGGGCCAACGTCCTGACTTTC
CDR3 protein: CASSLVGTGANVLTF

CDR3 length: 15
J gene: TRBJ1-3
D gene: .
clone size: .
V gene: TRBV10-1
CDR3 DNA: TGCGCCAGCAGTGAGTCTGGAAGCCCTGGAAACACCATATATTTT
CDR3 protein: CASSESGSPGNTIYF

CDR3 length: 17
J gene: TRBJ2-2
D gene: TRBD1
clone size: .
V gene: TRBV5-8
CDR3 DNA: TGTGCCAGCAGCTTTCAAGGGGGCGCAGGGCGAGCCGGGGAGCTGTTTTTT
CDR3 protein: CASSFQGGAGRAGELFF

CDR3 length: 12
J gene: TRBJ2-1
D gene: .
clone size: .
V gene: TRBV11-2
CDR3 DNA: TGTGCCAGCACCTTAGACACGACTGAGCAGTTCTTC
CDR3 protein: CASTLDTTEQFF

CDR3 length: 15
J gene: TRBJ1-4
D gene: TRBD1
clone size: .
V gene: TRBV30
CDR3 DNA: TGTGCCTGGAGTGTGTTTCGGGACAGGGGCGAAAAACTGTTTTTT
CDR3 protein: CAWSVFRDRGEKLFF

CDR3 length: 16
J gene: TRBJ2-3
D gene: TRBD2
clone size: .
V gene: TRBV7-9
CDR3 DNA: TGTGCCAGCAGCTTCGGGACTAGCGGGAGGACAGATACGCAGTATTTT
CDR3 protein: CASSFGTSGRTDTQYF

CDR3 length: 14
J gene: TRBJ2-1
D gene: TRBD2
clone size: .
V gene: TRBV7-2
CDR3 DNA: TGTGCCAGCACCATAGCGGGAGGTTACAATGAGCAGTTCTTC
CDR3 protein: CASTIAGGYNEQFF

CDR3 length: 15
J gene: TRBJ2-7
D gene: .
clone size: .
V gene: TRBV6-6
CDR3 DNA: TGTGCCAGCAGTTACTCGGCACAGGGTCCGTACGAGCAGTACTTC
CDR3 protein: CASSYSAQGPYEQYF

CDR3 length: 14
J gene: TRBJ1-2
D gene: .
clone size: .
V gene: TRBV2
CDR3 DNA: TGTGCCAGCAGTCGACAGGCAAATAGCTATGGCTACACCTTC
CDR3 protein: CASSRQANSYGYTF

CDR3 length: 12
J gene: TRBJ1-2
D gene: .
clone size: .
V gene: TRBV28
CDR3 DNA: TGTGCCAGCAAGTCAGGGGACTATGGCTACACCTTC
CDR3 protein: CASKSGDYGYTF

CDR3 length: 12
J gene: TRBJ1-2
D gene: .
clone size: few
V gene: TRBV29-1
CDR3 DNA: TGCAGCGTCGCAAGGAGTAACTATGGCTACACCTTC
CDR3 protein: CSVARSNYGYTF

CDR3 length: 14
J gene: TRBJ2-2
D gene: .
clone size: .
V gene: TRBV7-2
CDR3 DNA: TGTGCCAGCAGCGGCGCTTGGGCTGGTGGGGAGCTGTTTTTT
CDR3 protein: CASSGAWAGGELFF

CDR3 length: 14
J gene: TRBJ1-3
D gene: .
clone size: .
V gene: TRBV9
CDR3 DNA: TGTGCCAGCAGCCTCCAGTGGTCTGGAAACACCATATATTTT
CDR3 protein: CASSLQWSGNTIYF

CDR3 length: 14
J gene: TRBJ2-1
D gene: .
clone size: .
V gene: TRBV6-6
CDR3 DNA: TGTGCCAGCAGTTCACCAAGCTCCTACAATGAGCAGTTCTTC
CDR3 protein: CASSSPSSYNEQFF

CDR3 length: 14
J gene: TRBJ2-3
D gene: TRBD2
clone size: .
V gene: TRBV10-1
CDR3 DNA: TGCGCCAGCAGTGAACTAGCGGACACAGATACGCAGTATTTT
CDR3 protein: CASSELADTDTQYF

CDR3 length: 15
J gene: TRBJ1-6
D gene: TRBD1
clone size: .
V gene: TRBV19
CDR3 DNA: TGTGCCAGTAGTAAGGACAGGGAGCATAGATCACCCCTCCACTTT
CDR3 protein: CASSKDREHRSPLHF

CDR3 length: 15
J gene: TRBJ2-5
D gene: .
clone size: .
V gene: TRBV19
CDR3 DNA: TGTGCCAGTAGTGGGAGTGGCAGGACCCAAGAGACCCAGTACTTC
CDR3 protein: CASSGSGRTQETQYF

CDR3 length: 14
J gene: TRBJ2-2
D gene: TRBD1
clone size: .
V gene: TRBV19
CDR3 DNA: TGTGCCAGTACCCGAGGGGACAGGACCGGGGAGCTGTTTTTT
CDR3 protein: CASTRGDRTGELFF

CDR3 length: 16
J gene: TRBJ2-3
D gene: TRBD1
clone size: .
V gene: TRBV27
CDR3 DNA: TGTGCCAGCAACATAGGAATCGGGACAGTTAAAGATACGCAGTATTTT
CDR3 protein: CASNIGIGTVKDTQYF

CDR3 length: 16
J gene: TRBJ2-7
D gene: TRBD2
clone size: .
V gene: TRBV18
CDR3 DNA: TGTGCCAGCTCACAGGGTAGCGGGAGTACTGTCTACGAGCAGTACTTC
CDR3 protein: CASSQGSGSTVYEQYF

CDR3 length: 18
J gene: TRBJ1-1
D gene: TRBD1
clone size: .
V gene: TRBV28
CDR3 DNA: TGTGCCAGCAGTCCCCCGGGACAGGGGGTAAAGGCGAACACTGAAGCTTTCTTT
CDR3 protein: CASSPPGQGVKANTEAFF

CDR3 length: 15
J gene: TRBJ2-1
D gene: TRBD2
clone size: .
V gene: TRBV6-5
CDR3 DNA: TGTGCCAGCAGTTACAAACTAGCGGGGGTCAATGAGCAGTTCTTC
CDR3 protein: CASSYKLAGVNEQFF

CDR3 length: 14
J gene: TRBJ1-3
D gene: .
clone size: once
V gene: TRBV2
CDR3 DNA: TGTGCCAGCACCTCCGGGACTCGTGGAAACACCATATATTTT
CDR3 protein: CASTSGTRGNTIYF

CDR3 length: 15
J gene: TRBJ2-5
D gene: TRBD2
clone size: .
V gene: TRBV7-2
CDR3 DNA: TGTGCCAGCAGCTTAGAGGGACTAGATCAAGAGACCCAGTACTTC
CDR3 protein: CASSLEGLDQETQYF

CDR3 length: 15
J gene: TRBJ2-1
D gene: .
clone size: .
V gene: TRBV27
CDR3 DNA: TGTGCCAGCAGGGCCGGGACAATGGCCTCAAGGGAGCAGTTCTTC
CDR3 protein: CASRAGTMASREQFF

CDR3 length: 12
J gene: TRBJ2-7
D gene: .
clone size: once
V gene: TRBV2
CDR3 DNA: TGTGCCAGCCATTCCTCTGGGAGAGAGCAGTACTTC
CDR3 protein: CASHSSGREQYF

CDR3 length: 15
J gene: TRBJ1-1
D gene: .
clone size: .
V gene: TRBV7-9
CDR3 DNA: TGTGCCAGCAGCTCCCGGACAGTTATGAACACTGAAGCTTTCTTT
CDR3 protein: CASSSRTVMNTEAFF

CDR3 length: 15
J gene: TRBJ1-6
D gene: .
clone size: once
V gene: TRBV14
CDR3 DNA: TGTGCCAGCAGCCAAGTCGGGTTCGGGCAATCACCCCTCCACTTT
CDR3 protein: CASSQVGFGQSPLHF

CDR3 length: 11
J gene: TRBJ1-2
D gene: .
clone size: .
V gene: TRBV19
CDR3 DNA: TGTGCCCTCCGGCGGGACTATGGCTACACCTTC
CDR3 protein: CALRRDYGYTF

CDR3 length: 14
J gene: TRBJ1-2
D gene: .
clone size: medium-sized
V gene: TRBV18
CDR3 DNA: TGTGCCAGCTCACCGACCGCCGACAGCTATGGCTACACCTTC
CDR3 protein: CASSPTADSYGYTF

CDR3 length: 13
J gene: TRBJ1-1
D gene: .
clone size: .
V gene: TRBV19
CDR3 DNA: TGTGCCAGTAGTAGGGTAGGGAACACTGAAGCTTTCTTT
CDR3 protein: CASSRVGNTEAFF

CDR3 length: 15
J gene: TRBJ1-2
D gene: .
clone size: .
V gene: TRBV28
CDR3 DNA: TGTGCCAGCAGTCTGGTGGTACCCGCGAGCTATGGCTACACCTTC
CDR3 protein: CASSLVVPASYGYTF

CDR3 length: 15
J gene: TRBJ2-6
D gene: .
clone size: .
V gene: TRBV5-1
CDR3 DNA: TGCGCCAGCAGCTTGGGGCATCTGGGGGCCAACGTCCTGACTTTC
CDR3 protein: CASSLGHLGANVLTF

CDR3 length: 15
J gene: TRBJ1-2
D gene: .
clone size: .
V gene: TRBV19
CDR3 DNA: TGTGCCAGTAGTATAGGGCTGGGGGCTAACTATGGCTACACCTTC
CDR3 protein: CASSIGLGANYGYTF

CDR3 length: 12
J gene: TRBJ1-2
D gene: .
clone size: .
V gene: TRBV11-2
CDR3 DNA: TGTGCCAGCAGCCAGCTCGGAGATGGCTACACCTTC
CDR3 protein: CASSQLGDGYTF

CDR3 length: 15
J gene: TRBJ2-7
D gene: TRBD2
clone size: .
V gene: TRBV28
CDR3 DNA: TGTGCCAGCAGTTTAGGAGCGGGGGGGGCCTACGAGCAGTACTTC
CDR3 protein: CASSLGAGGAYEQYF

CDR3 length: 11
J gene: TRBJ1-6
D gene: .
clone size: .
V gene: TRBV6-5
CDR3 DNA: TGTGCCAGCGGTAGAAATTCACCCCTCCACTTT
CDR3 protein: CASGRNSPLHF

CDR3 length: 11
J gene: TRBJ2-1
D gene: .
clone size: .
V gene: TRBV19
CDR3 DNA: TGTGCCAGTAAGGCTAGTACAGTACAGTTCTTC
CDR3 protein: CASKASTVQFF

CDR3 length: 14
J gene: TRBJ2-5
D gene: .
clone size: once
V gene: TRBV5-1
CDR3 DNA: TGCGCCAGCAGCTTGTGGGGGTCCCAAGAGACCCAGTACTTC
CDR3 protein: CASSLWGSQETQYF

CDR3 length: 13
J gene: TRBJ1-2
D gene: TRBD1
clone size: few
V gene: TRBV5-8
CDR3 DNA: TGTGCCAGCAGCTACGACAGGGGCAGTGGCTACACCTTC
CDR3 protein: CASSYDRGSGYTF

CDR3 length: 12
J gene: TRBJ2-3
D gene: .
clone size: .
V gene: TRBV30
CDR3 DNA: TGTGCCTCTAGAGGGGAGACAGATACGCAGTATTTT
CDR3 protein: CASRGETDTQYF

CDR3 length: 15
J gene: TRBJ2-1
D gene: TRBD2
clone size: .
V gene: TRBV19
CDR3 DNA: TGTGCCAGTAGTATTCAACGGGGGGCCTACAATGAGCAGTTCTTC
CDR3 protein: CASSIQRGAYNEQFF

CDR3 length: 10
J gene: TRBJ1-2
D gene: .
clone size: few
V gene: TRBV2
CDR3 DNA: TGTGCCAGCTCTTCTCTCGGCTACACCTTC
CDR3 protein: CASSSLGYTF

CDR3 length: 15
J gene: TRBJ2-1
D gene: TRBD2
clone size: .
V gene: TRBV12-5
CDR3 DNA: TGTGCTAGTGGTTTGGTTGCGGGGGGCTACAATGAGCAGTTCTTC
CDR3 protein: CASGLVAGGYNEQFF

CDR3 length: 13
J gene: TRBJ2-2
D gene: .
clone size: .
V gene: TRBV5-8
CDR3 DNA: TGTGCCAGCAGACCCACCAACACCGGGGAGCTGTTTTTT
CDR3 protein: CASRPTNTGELFF

CDR3 length: 15
J gene: TRBJ1-2
D gene: TRBD1
clone size: .
V gene: TRBV4-2
CDR3 DNA: TGTGCCAGCAGCCAAGATAGGACAGGGAGGGATGGCTACACCTTC
CDR3 protein: CASSQDRTGRDGYTF

CDR3 length: 15
J gene: TRBJ1-1
D gene: .
clone size: .
V gene: TRBV6-5
CDR3 DNA: TGTGCCAGCAGTTACTTCAGAGGGGGGAACACTGAAGCTTTCTTT
CDR3 protein: CASSYFRGGNTEAFF